These 19 T cell receptor beta chains originate from one sample sequenced in a study of shared clonotypes between healthy human individuals. Generated by immunoSEQ multiplex PCR, the TCRdb table keeps only in-frame clones and is missing some. The profile shows just over 2,000,000 clones, roughly 94% of them singletons. The sample taken for sequencing was naive CD4+ T cells sorted from blood. Documented subset: CD45RA+ positively selected. Receptor source: a young man in good health.

The chain combines TRBV2 with TRBJ1-6; a possible D gene is TRBD1 (5 bases). This CDR3 comprises 16 residues. With 2 bases removed from V and 9 bases from J, the gap between germline ends came to 17 bases. Looked up from germline, CDR1 is SNHLY and CDR2 is FYNNEI. CDR3 region: CASSETRQGQGSPLHF. The CDR3 DNA is TGTGCCAGCAGTGAAACTCGGCAGGGCCAGGGTTCACCCCTCCACTTT.

This chain links TRBV27 with TRBJ2-7; D gene uncertain. Germline V gives CDR1 MNHEY, CDR2 SMNVEV (reference sequence). Trimming took 4 bases from V and 3 from J, leaving 7 bases between them. There are 12 residues in the CDR3. The CDR3 sequence: CASSSGNYEQYF. Written as DNA, the CDR3 is TGTGCCAGCAGTTCTGGGAACTACGAGCAGTACTTC.

The rearrangement links TRBV6-6 to TRBJ2-7, with a tentative D call TRBD2 (6 bases). Germline lookup yields CDR1 MNHNY and CDR2 SVGAGI (reference sequence). V was pared by 0 bases and J by 4 bases, with 13 bases between. The CDR3 covers 15 residues. The CDR3 nucleotides are TGTGCCAGCAGTTACTCGGGAGGCCCGAATTACGAGCAGTACTTC. Protein product: CASSYSGGPNYEQYF.

The V call is TRBV27, the J call TRBJ1-6; D gene ambiguous. Germline CDR1 reads MNHEY; CDR2 reads SMNVEV (reference sequence). Trimming left V 2 bases short and J 11 bases short, with 10 bases between. The CDR3 runs 13 residues. CDR3 sequence: CASSLGEQTPLHF. CDR3 sequence (DNA): TGTGCCAGCAGTTTAGGAGAGCAGACACCCCTCCACTTT.

This chain links TRBV4-2 with TRBJ2-7; TRBD2 is a possible D gene (6 bases). V lost 1 base to trimming and J lost 3 bases, with 19 bases between them. Per germline, CDR1 LGHNA and CDR2 YNFKEQ. CDR3 size: 17 residues. The CDR3 loop is CASSQVDRPSANYEQYF. The CDR3 nucleotides are TGTGCCAGCAGCCAAGTTGATAGGCCTAGCGCAAACTACGAGCAGTACTTC.

This chain links TRBV28 with TRBJ2-7; 13 bases fit TRBD2. J gave up 7 bases and V 3 bases, and 6 bases lay outside the gene matches. CDR3 length equals 15 residues. Germline V gene sequence: CDR1 MDHEN, CDR2 SYDVKM. The DNA of the CDR3 is TGTGCCAGCAGTTTTCGGACTAGCGGGAGAGGTGAGCAGTACTTC. Encoded protein: CASSFRTSGRGEQYF.

Points on this clone: This sample includes further DNA sequences coding for the same CDR3. The CDR3 reads CASSQQGPNTEAFF. The DNA for the CDR3 is TGTGCCAGCTCACAGCAGGGACCGAACACTGAAGCTTTCTTT. The chain uses TRBV18 and TRBJ1-1; tentatively, D is TRBD1 (5 bases). Germline V gene sequence: CDR1 KGHSH, CDR2 LQKENI. With 4 bases removed from V and 1 base from J, the gap between germline ends came to 10 bases. This CDR3 contains 14 residues.

This clone was counted a single time. The chain combines TRBV7-6 with TRBJ1-5; D not resolved. Germline CDR1 and CDR2: SGHVS and FNYEAQ. The CDR3 spans 13 residues. Trimming took 1 base from V and 3 from J, leaving 4 bases between them. In DNA, the CDR3 is TGTGCCAGCAGCTTAGACTACAATCAGCCCCAGCATTTT. It translates to CASSLDYNQPQHF. Filled out from reference TRBV7-6 and TRBJ1-5, the complete variable domain reads GAGVSQSPRYKVTKRGQDVALRCDPISGHVSLYWYRQALGQGPEFLTYFNYEAQQDKSGLPNDRFSAERPEGSISTLTIQRTEQRDSAMYRCASSLDYNQPQHFGDGTRLSIL.

The chain has TRBV25-1 and TRBJ1-1; D gene ambiguous. This CDR3 is built from 14 residues. V lost 3 bases, J lost 5 bases, and 13 bases lay in between. CDR1 MGHDK and CDR2 SYGVNS come from the germline V gene. For the CDR3, the DNA is TGTGCCAGCAGTGACTCTCGGGTCATGACTGAAGCTTTCTTT. Translated: CASSDSRVMTEAFF.

The rearrangement uses TRBV28 and TRBJ2-2, with D unresolved. Germline lookup yields CDR1 MDHEN and CDR2 SYDVKM. The CDR3 spans 12 residues. V lost 6 bases and J lost 8, with 10 bases in between. The CDR3 loop reads CASSLSWGELFF. DNA of the CDR3: TGTGCCAGCAGCTTGTCTTGGGGGGAGCTGTTTTTT.

The V call is TRBV7-2, the J call TRBJ1-6; D is possibly TRBD1 (5 bases). V lost 2 bases and J 6 bases, leaving 8 bases between the germline ends. The CDR3 totals 14 residues. Per germline, CDR1 SGHTA and CDR2 FQGNSA. The CDR3 here is CASSLQDTNSPLHF. CDR3 DNA: TGTGCCAGCAGCTTACAGGACACTAATTCACCCCTCCACTTT.

With regard to this clone: Other nucleotide sequences from this sample produce the same CDR3. The rearrangement uses TRBV10-3 and TRBJ2-2; 7 bases align to TRBD2. The CDR3 consists of 15 residues. Unmatched junction bases numbered 4, after V lost 6 bases and J lost 0 bases. Germline V gene data show CDR1 as ENHRY and CDR2 as SYGVKD. This CDR3 reads CAIRGGTANTGELFF. DNA for the CDR3: TGTGCCATCAGGGGAGGGACGGCGAACACCGGGGAGCTGTTTTTT.

In its sample, this clone was seen once. The same CDR3 arises from other DNA sequences in this sample as well. The chain uses TRBV2 and TRBJ2-5, with 7 bases identical to TRBD1. V dropped 2 bases and J dropped 4; count of bases not matched to a gene: 1. The CDR3 extends over 13 amino acids. Germline values: CDR1 SNHLY, CDR2 FYNNEI. The chain's CDR3 is CASSEYRGETQYF. In DNA form, the CDR3 reads TGTGCCAGCAGTGAATACAGGGGAGAGACCCAGTACTTC.

The chain has TRBV10-3 and TRBJ2-7; 9 nucleotides line up with TRBD2. The length of the CDR3 is 14 residues. V was clipped by 3 bases and J by 4 bases; unmatched bases: 4. Germline V gene lookup returns CDR1 ENHRY and CDR2 SYGVKD. CDR3 DNA sequence: TGTGCCATCAGTGACGGGACTAGCAAATACGAGCAGTACTTC. The encoded protein is CAISDGTSKYEQYF.

The CDR3, as DNA: TGTGCCAGCAGCTCCCCGGGAAAGGGAAATGGCTACACCTTC. This codes for CASSSPGKGNGYTF. The rearrangement joins TRBV11-2 to TRBJ1-2, with D unclear. CDR1 and CDR2 (germline): SGHAT, FQNNGV. This CDR3 comprises 14 residues. V shed 4 bases and J shed 6 bases, with 15 bases lying between them.

The rearrangement uses TRBV5-1 and TRBJ2-3; 9 positions agree with TRBD1. Germline CDR1 reads SGHRS; CDR2 reads YFSETQ. The CDR3 totals 16 residues. V trimming: 3 bases; J trimming: 2 bases; junction bases outside the gene matches: 7. This CDR3 is CASSYHGQGYTDTQYF. The CDR3 nucleotides are TGCGCCAGCAGCTACCATGGACAGGGGTACACAGATACGCAGTATTTT.

This chain connects TRBV6-6 to TRBJ2-7, with D perhaps assigned TRBD1 or TRBD2 (5 bases each). This CDR3 spans 14 amino acids. Germline loops: CDR1 MNHNY, CDR2 SVGAGI (reference sequence). Deletions cut 6 bases from V and 2 bases from J, with 14 bases between. Written as DNA, the CDR3 is TGTGCCAGCAGCAGGGACCCGATCACCTACGAGCAGTACTTC. Protein product: CASSRDPITYEQYF.

The chain employs TRBV18 and TRBJ1-2; a possible D gene is TRBD1 (5 bases). Trimming stripped 5 bases from V and 1 base from J, with 14 bases between. The CDR3 consists of 15 residues. In germline, CDR1 is KGHSH, CDR2 LQKENI. CDR3 loop: CASSVRDGDNYGYTF. The CDR3 bases are TGTGCCAGCTCAGTCCGGGACGGTGATAACTATGGCTACACCTTC.

The chain has TRBV7-2 and TRBJ2-7; 7 bases fit TRBD2. CDR1 is SGHTA and CDR2 is FQGNSA in the germline V gene. The CDR3 covers 11 residues. J lost 13 bases, V lost 3 bases, and 6 bases had no gene match. The CDR3 protein is CASSLTSQQYF. CDR3 sequence (DNA): TGTGCCAGCAGCTTGACTAGCCAACAATACTTC.